Listed below are T cell receptor beta chains from one sample, sequenced in a study of OX40 agonist ivuxolimab in advanced cancers. Measured with immunoSEQ multiplex PCR; TCRdb has only the in-frame clones, and not every one. The sample yields more than 70,000 clones, roughly 78% seen once. The source material was CD4+ or CD8+ T cells sorted from blood, sampled in a trial of the OX40 agonist ivuxolimab. The receptors were sampled from an adult with an advanced solid tumor such as melanoma, head and neck, liver or kidney cancer. The conserved cysteine and the conserved F or W are not part of the CDR3 here. The D gene is left open where the match is weak.

.	TRBV11-2	TRBJ1-2	ASSPGVGYT
.	TRBV2	TRBJ2-7	ASRPDSVAVYEQY
TRBD1	TRBV6-5	TRBJ1-2	ASSYLRQGVGYT
.	TRBV28	TRBJ1-2	ASALLSGVFGGYT
TRBD2	TRBV28	TRBJ2-5	ASSSGGVEETQY
.	TRBV6-6	TRBJ1-5	ASSLFSRDHNQPQH
.	TRBV7-9	TRBJ2-5	ASSPKETQY
TRBD1	TRBV2	TRBJ2-5	ASSSGQPGQETQY
.	TRBV7-3	TRBJ2-7	ASSLNGGYEQY
.	TRBV14	TRBJ2-5	ASSQVVYQETQY
.	TRBV2	TRBJ2-5	ASSESNWDSSGNGETQY
.	TRBV2	TRBJ2-7	ASSVDTAYSYEQY
.	TRBV6-1	TRBJ1-2	ASNQVGRSYGYT
TRBD1	TRBV28	TRBJ1-2	ASSGDRVLGYT
TRBD2	TRBV7-9	TRBJ2-1	ASSLALAGAHNEQF
.	TRBV7-9	TRBJ2-3	ASSLGGAGTDTQY
TRBD1	TRBV28	TRBJ1-4	ASSLSQGATREKLF
TRBD2	TRBV6-6	TRBJ2-1	ASSYRLASSYNEQF
TRBD1	TRBV5-6	TRBJ2-7	ASGQGIYEQY
.	TRBV7-9	TRBJ1-1	ASLGEVGTEAF
TRBD2	TRBV19	TRBJ2-5	ASSLNGGGLETQY
TRBD1	TRBV5-4	TRBJ2-2	ASSGRGLVGELF